The 18 T cell receptor beta chains listed next were all sequenced from one sample in a study of blood T cells in healthy people across ages. Using a J-beta primer mix together with a sample-barcoded 5' primer, a second PCR was run for about 6 to 12 cycles. In TCRdb, the 5' RACE reads were re-called with MiXCR into one record per CDR3 protein. Counted here are roughly 550,000 distinct CDR3 sequences, less than 25% occurring once; the ten biggest clones make up less than 9%. This sample also appeared in a second study, on T cells of mothers and their children.

Sequenced input: blood. Every receptor here comes from a boy younger than 18 in good health.

In this sample, this clonotype turned up a few times. The rearrangement links TRBV28 to TRBJ2-1, with 7 bases identical to TRBD2. The J call may be wrong; the DNA end is better matched by TRBJ2-5. The CDR3 runs 14 residues. Germline V CDR1 and CDR2: MDHEN, SYDVKM. CDR3 in DNA: TGTGCCAGCAGTCTCCCCCGGGGAGGGGAGACCCAGTACTTC. Protein sequence: CASSLPRGGETQYF.

In its sample, this clonotype was seen a few times. This chain links TRBV7-9 with TRBJ2-1; 8 bases line up with TRBD1. Germline V CDR1 and CDR2: SEHNR, FQNEAQ (reference sequence). The CDR3 has 14 residues. V gave up 5 bases and J gave up 4 bases; unmatched junction bases: 4. The DNA for the CDR3 is TGTGCCAGCAGCAAGGGACAGGAGTACAATGAGCAGTTCTTC. This sequence encodes CASSKGQEYNEQFF.

This clonotype has a handful of counts. J is TRBJ2-1 and V is TRBV6-1, with D tentatively TRBD1 (7 bases). Germline V gives CDR1 MNHNS, CDR2 SASEGT. CDR3 length: 15 amino acids. The V gene lost 7 bases and the J gene lost 6 bases, with 19 bases spanning the gap. As DNA, the CDR3 is TGTGCCAGCAATCCGGGAGACAGGGCCCCCAATGAGCAGTTCTTC. Amino acid sequence: CASNPGDRAPNEQFF.

This clonotype was detected many times. The chain couples TRBV6-2 or TRBV6-3 to TRBJ1-4; D might be TRBD1 (6 bases). Germline CDR1 and CDR2: MNHEY and SVGEGT. V gave up 5 bases and J gave up 8 bases, with 15 bases separating them. This CDR3 is built from 14 residues. The CDR3 DNA reads as TGTGCCAGCAGTCGGACAGTAGAAGAAGAAAAACTGTTTTTT. Its translation: CASSRTVEEEKLFF.

The rearrangement joins TRBV6-2 or TRBV6-3 to TRBJ2-1, with D hard to call. CDR1 MNHEY and CDR2 SVGEGT come from the germline V gene. The length of the CDR3 is 13 residues. V lost 2 bases and J lost 8, with 10 bases in between. CDR3 nucleotide sequence: TGTGCCAGCAGTTACACGGTGGGTGATGAGCAGTTCTTC. Translating gives CASSYTVGDEQFF.

This clonotype turned up a few times. CDR3 in amino acids: CASSLIEGDTQYF. CDR3 in DNA: TGTGCCAGCAGCTTGATAGAGGGAGATACGCAGTATTTT. The chain uses TRBV9 and TRBJ2-3; D possibly corresponds to TRBD2 (5 bases). Trimming pared 4 bases from V and 5 bases from J, leaving 11 bases between. The CDR3 loop spans 13 amino acids. The germline CDR1 and CDR2 sequences are SGDLS and YYNGEE.

This CDR3 is CASSTLSGRGSGELFF. DNA for the CDR3: TGTGCCAGCAGCACCCTTAGCGGGAGGGGGTCCGGGGAGCTGTTTTTT. The genes are TRBV11-2 and TRBJ2-2, with 11 nucleotides matching TRBD2. CDR3 length equals 16 residues. Losses at the gene ends were 5 bases for V and 6 bases for J; bases not matched to a gene: 8. Germline V gene sequence: CDR1 SGHAT, CDR2 FQNNGV.

The sample holds a few counts of this clonotype. The J gene is TRBJ2-1, the V gene TRBV15; 11 bases match TRBD2. The CDR3 contains 17 residues. V shed 0 bases, J shed 5 bases, and the junction held 6 bases outside the gene matches. Germline V gene sequence: CDR1 LNHNV, CDR2 YYDKDF (reference sequence). The CDR3 sequence is CATSREARLAGNNEQFF. The CDR3 nucleotides are TGTGCCACCAGCAGAGAGGCCAGACTAGCGGGGAACAATGAGCAGTTCTTC.

This clonotype has more than one count but fewer than ten. The chain has TRBV4-3 and TRBJ2-5, with no clear D. The J call is doubtful: the DNA matches TRBJ2-7 better. This CDR3 comprises 14 residues. Germline values: CDR1 LGHNA, CDR2 YSLEER. The CDR3 nucleotides are TGCGCCAGCAGCCTCGATGGGCTTTCCTACGAGCAGTACTTC. Protein sequence: CASSLDGLSYEQYF.

This rearrangement joins TRBV4-3 to TRBJ2-3; TRBD2 agrees at 11 bases. The CDR3 covers 16 residues. V was pared by 0 bases and J by 10 bases, with 9 bases of the junction left unmatched. The germline gives CDR1 LGHNA, CDR2 YSLEER. Here the CDR3 DNA reads TGCGCCAGCAGCCAAGAACGGATAGCGGGGGGGATCGCGCAGTATTTT. Its protein is CASSQERIAGGIAQYF.

This clonotype has only a few counts. The J gene is TRBJ2-5, the V gene TRBV6-5; the D gene is possibly TRBD2 (5 bases). Trimming took 4 bases from V and 0 from J, leaving 9 bases between them. Germline assignment: CDR1 MNHEY and CDR2 SVGAGI. CDR3 length equals 14 residues. CDR3 in DNA: TGTGCCAGCAGTTTTCGAGGGTACCAAGAGACCCAGTACTTC. Residues: CASSFRGYQETQYF.

This sequence joins TRBV9 and TRBJ2-5; TRBD2 aligns across 10 bases. V dropped 2 bases and J dropped 9; count of bases not matched to a gene: 7. CDR1 SGDLS and CDR2 YYNGEE come from the germline V gene. This CDR3 has 14 amino acids. The CDR3 sequence: CASSVGLAAKAQYF. In nucleotides, the CDR3 is TGTGCCAGCAGCGTCGGACTAGCGGCCAAGGCCCAGTACTTC.

DNA for the CDR3: TGTGCCAGCAGATTATACCTGGGTATTGGGGAGCTGTTTTTT. Translating gives CASRLYLGIGELFF. The chain is built from TRBV6-2 or TRBV6-3 and TRBJ2-2; D is unclear. V was cut by 6 bases and J by 8 bases, with 16 bases left in between. Germline V gives CDR1 MNHEY, CDR2 SVGEGT. The CDR3 has 14 amino acids.

The chain uses TRBV11-1 and TRBJ2-7; D is perhaps TRBD1 (5 bases). Trimming pared 5 bases from V and 6 bases from J, leaving 14 bases between. The CDR3 covers 13 residues. The V gene's germline CDR1 is SGHAT and CDR2 FQDESV (reference sequence). The DNA of the CDR3 is TGTGCCAGCAGCCCTATGGGGCTAGGCGAGCAGTACTTC. This encodes CASSPMGLGEQYF.

This clonotype was seen a handful of times. The V gene is TRBV20-1, the J gene TRBJ2-7, with D maybe TRBD1 (5 bases). The CDR3 is 15 residues long. Deletions cut 0 bases from V and 6 bases from J, with 18 bases between. Germline CDR1 reads DFQATT; CDR2 reads SNEGSKA (reference sequence). The DNA for the CDR3 is TGCAGTGCTAGAGATATTGCTTCAGGGCCCGGCGAGCAGTACTTC. This translates into CSARDIASGPGEQYF.

This clonotype was seen a few times. The chain carries TRBV28 and TRBJ2-3; 11 bases are a match to TRBD2. V trimming: 5 bases; J trimming: 2 bases; junction bases outside the gene matches: 15. Germline assignment: CDR1 MDHEN and CDR2 SYDVKM. The CDR3 loop spans 19 amino acids. The CDR3 DNA is TGTGCCAGCAGTCCGCCACTAGCGGGGGCCCGAGTATTCACAGATACGCAGTATTTT. It encodes CASSPPLAGARVFTDTQYF.

The CDR3 DNA is TGCGCCAGCAGCCAAGATCTGGACAATTGGGTAGATACGCAGTATTTT. Its translation is CASSQDLDNWVDTQYF. The chain joins TRBV4-3 to TRBJ2-3; the D gene is possibly TRBD1 (5 bases). Germline V gives CDR1 LGHNA, CDR2 YSLEER. The V gene lost 0 bases and the J gene lost 5 bases, with 15 bases spanning the gap. The CDR3 is 16 residues long.

This chain joins TRBV7-9 and TRBJ2-1, with D perhaps being TRBD1 or TRBD2 (5 bases each). This CDR3 is 16 amino acids long. Deletions cut 5 bases from V and 4 bases from J, with 18 bases between. Germline CDR1 reads SEHNR; CDR2 reads FQNEAQ (reference sequence). The DNA of the CDR3 is TGTGCCAGCAGCGCTTACCGGGACCTGAAGTACAATGAGCAGTTCTTC. It encodes CASSAYRDLKYNEQFF.